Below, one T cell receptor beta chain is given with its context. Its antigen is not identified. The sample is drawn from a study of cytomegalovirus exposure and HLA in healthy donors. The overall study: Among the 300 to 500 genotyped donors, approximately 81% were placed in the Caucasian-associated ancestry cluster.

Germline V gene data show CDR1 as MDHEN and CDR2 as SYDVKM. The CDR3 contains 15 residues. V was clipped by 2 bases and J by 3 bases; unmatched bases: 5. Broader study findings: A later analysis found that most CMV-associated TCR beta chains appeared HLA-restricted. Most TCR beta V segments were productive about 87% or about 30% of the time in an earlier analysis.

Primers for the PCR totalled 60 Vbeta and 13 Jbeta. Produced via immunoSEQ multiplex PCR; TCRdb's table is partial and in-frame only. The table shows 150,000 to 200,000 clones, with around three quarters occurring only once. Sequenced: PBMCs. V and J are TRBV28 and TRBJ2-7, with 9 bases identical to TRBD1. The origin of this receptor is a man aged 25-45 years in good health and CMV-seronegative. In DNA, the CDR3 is TGTGCCAGCAGTTTAAGTGGGGACAGGGACTACGAGCAGTACTTC. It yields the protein CASSLSGDRDYEQYF.